These 6 T cell receptor beta chains were all obtained from the same sample, sequenced in a study of cytomegalovirus exposure and HLA in healthy donors. PCR was performed using 60 Vbeta and 13 Jbeta primers. This table comes from immunoSEQ multiplex PCR, and its TCRdb copy is limited to in-frame clones, with some not included. This sample carries around 78,000 clones, about three quarters of them seen once, and the ten largest clones take 11%. The sequenced sample consisted of PBMCs. Source of these receptors: a middle-aged woman in good health and CMV-seropositive.

This clone was seen only a few times. V is TRBV5-4 and J is TRBJ2-3; TRBD2 matches 15 bases. The junction had 3 bases not matched to a gene; V was cut back by 4 bases and J by 6 bases. CDR1 and CDR2 (germline): SGHNT, YYREEE (reference sequence). This CDR3 region has 15 residues. Here the CDR3 reads CASSPGLAGGDTQYF. The CDR3 region has the DNA TGTGCCAGCAGCCCCGGACTAGCGGGAGGGGATACGCAGTATTTT.

The rearrangement joins TRBV14 to TRBJ2-2; D is possibly TRBD1 (5 bases). V was pared by 4 bases and J by 4 bases, with 13 bases between. CDR1 is SGHDN, CDR2 FVKESK, per germline. The CDR3 covers 15 residues. CDR3 sequence (DNA): TGTGCCAGCAGCCGCCTAGGGGCCCGCACCGGGGAGCTGTTTTTT. Translating it yields CASSRLGARTGELFF.

The genes are TRBV6-6 and TRBJ1-2, with D perhaps matching TRBD1 (6 bases). Germline assignment: CDR1 MNHNY and CDR2 SVGAGI (reference sequence). Between the trimmed V and J ends, which lost 5 bases and 8 bases, there was a span of 15 bases. The CDR3 has 13 amino acids. In DNA, the CDR3 is TGTGCCAGCAGTGGGGACAAGGGGAGCGGCTACACCTTC. As protein: CASSGDKGSGYTF.

J is TRBJ2-2 and V is TRBV9, with 13 nucleotides matching TRBD2. With 4 bases clipped from V and 6 bases from J, the junction kept 6 bases outside the gene matches. CDR3 length: 16 amino acids. Germline loops: CDR1 SGDLS, CDR2 YYNGEE. CDR3 nucleotides: TGTGCCAGCAGCTTACTAGCGGGGGGGCCCCCCGGGGAGCTGTTTTTT. Translating it yields CASSLLAGGPPGELFF. Full variable domain (missing parts from reference TRBV9 and TRBJ2-2): DSGVTQTPKHLITATGQRVTLRCSPRSGDLSVYWYQQSLDQGLQFLIQYYNGEERAKGNILERFSAQQFPDLHSELNLSSLELGDSALYFCASSLLAGGPPGELFFGEGSRLTVL.

This clone has just a few counts. This chain connects TRBV4-2 to TRBJ2-5; a possible D gene is TRBD2 (6 bases). The CDR3 is made up of 15 amino acids. V lost 1 base to trimming and J lost 11 bases, with 20 bases between them. From germline, CDR1 is LGHNA and CDR2 YNFKEQ. CDR3 loop: CASSQGDRDRGEQYF. The CDR3 region has the DNA TGTGCCAGCAGCCAAGGAGACCGGGACCGCGGGGAGCAGTACTTC.

This chain uses TRBV5-8 with TRBJ1-5; D might be TRBD1 (6 bases). Germline CDR1 is SGHTS and CDR2 is YDEGEE. The CDR3 length is 16 residues. The V end lost 0 bases, the J end lost 3 bases, and 13 bases lay between the germline ends. The CDR3, as DNA: TGTGCCAGCAGCTTGGGGACAGTAGAAAACAATCAGCCCCAGCATTTT. Translated: CASSLGTVENNQPQHF.